Listed below are T cell receptor beta chains from one sample, sequenced in a study of cytomegalovirus exposure and HLA in healthy donors. The table came from immunoSEQ multiplex PCR; TCRdb's copy has only in-frame clones and leaves some out. The table shows 140,000 to 150,000 clones, with 70% to 80% occurring only once. The sample comprised PBMCs. The receptors here all came from a woman aged 18-29 years in good health and CMV-seropositive. Each CDR3 is given with its conserved first and last residue. A D gene is named only where the DNA matches it firmly. The size field is filled for only some rows; it gives once, few, many or a size class.

J,V,D,size,DNA,CDR3
TRBJ2-2,TRBV6-1,.,.,TGTGCCAGCAGCGGGGTCCCTAGCTGGGGGGAGCTGTTTTTT,CASSGVPSWGELFF
TRBJ1-5,TRBV28,.,.,TGTGCCAGCAGTTCCGCCGGGTATAGCAATCAGCCCCAGCATTTT,CASSSAGYSNQPQHF
TRBJ1-6,TRBV18,.,.,TGTGCCAGCTCACCACTCGCTAGCGGCCCTAATTCACCCCTCCACTTT,CASSPLASGPNSPLHF
TRBJ2-7,TRBV6-6,TRBD1,.,TGTGCCAGCAGTTACGGGACAGGGGGCTACGAGCAGTACTTC,CASSYGTGGYEQYF
TRBJ2-3,TRBV5-6,TRBD2,.,TGTGCCAGCAGCTCCGGGACAGTAGCGGGGGTTAGCACAGATACGCAGTATTTT,CASSSGTVAGVSTDTQYF
TRBJ1-3,TRBV5-5,.,.,TGTGCCAGCAGCTTGGGAAGGGGGTCAGGAAACACCATATATTTT,CASSLGRGSGNTIYF
TRBJ2-7,TRBV30,TRBD2,.,TGTGCCTGGATAACCATCCCGACGGGAGGGGAATCCTACGAGCAGTACTTC,CAWITIPTGGESYEQYF
TRBJ2-1,TRBV9,.,.,TGTGCCAGCAGCGTCGAGGACAATGAGCAGTTCTTC,CASSVEDNEQFF
TRBJ1-2,TRBV5-4,TRBD1,.,TGTGCCAGCAAATGGGGACAGGGCGGGAACTATGGCTACACCTTC,CASKWGQGGNYGYTF
TRBJ2-3,TRBV4-3,TRBD2,.,TGCGCCAGCAGCCAAGGCCTAGCGGATGTCACAGATACGCAGTATTTT,CASSQGLADVTDTQYF
TRBJ2-7,TRBV2,TRBD1,.,TGTGCCAGCAGGGGACAGGGTTTATCCTACGAGCAGTACTTC,CASRGQGLSYEQYF
TRBJ2-7,TRBV5-1,.,.,TGCGCCAGCGGCAACCCTACAGGGTACGAGCAGTACTTC,CASGNPTGYEQYF
TRBJ1-2,TRBV29-1,TRBD1,.,TGCAGCGTTGTGATGGGCAGGGGGGGCTACACCTTC,CSVVMGRGGYTF
TRBJ2-5,TRBV7-2,TRBD2,few,TGTGCCAGCAGCTTAGTATTTAGCGGGGGGGTGGAGACCCAGTACTTC,CASSLVFSGGVETQYF
TRBJ1-2,TRBV7-2,TRBD1,.,TGTGCCAGCAGCATCCGGACAGGGGGGGACTATGGCTACACCTTC,CASSIRTGGDYGYTF
TRBJ2-6,TRBV5-1,.,.,TGCGCCAGCAGCTTGGCCGCAGGAAGCTCTGGGGCCAACGTCCTGACTTTC,CASSLAAGSSGANVLTF
TRBJ2-7,TRBV18,TRBD1,.,TGTGCCAGCTCACCCACAGGGGATGAGCAGTACTTC,CASSPTGDEQYF
TRBJ1-2,TRBV7-9,.,.,TGTGCCAGCAGCTTAGACAGTTTTAACTATGGCTACACCTTC,CASSLDSFNYGYTF
TRBJ2-1,TRBV11-2,TRBD2,.,TGTGCCAGCAGTCGACGGGGGGGCAATGAGCAGTTCTTC,CASSRRGGNEQFF
TRBJ2-1,TRBV19,.,.,TGTGCCAGTAGTAGTCAGGGATTGTTGTACAATGAGCAGTTCTTC,CASSSQGLLYNEQFF
TRBJ2-3,TRBV11-2,TRBD1,.,TGTGCCAGCAGCTTAGTGCGGGGACAGGGGACAGATACGCAGTATTTT,CASSLVRGQGTDTQYF
TRBJ1-2,TRBV6-5,.,.,TGTGCCAGCAGAAAAACAGGGACGAACTATGGCTACACCTTC,CASRKTGTNYGYTF
TRBJ1-1,TRBV5-4,TRBD1,.,TGTGCCAGCAGCACCTGGGACAGCAACACTGAAGCTTTCTTT,CASSTWDSNTEAFF
TRBJ1-5,TRBV10-1,TRBD1,.,TGCGCCAGCCAGGGGGGCTTGGGTCAGCCCCAGCATTTT,CASQGGLGQPQHF
TRBJ2-1,TRBV4-1,.,.,TGCGCCAGCAGCCACAGAGGGCCAGGTGAGCAGTTCTTC,CASSHRGPGEQFF
TRBJ1-4,TRBV5-1,TRBD1,.,TGCGCCAGCAGCTTGGCGCTCGGGACAGCTAATGAAAAACTGTTTTTT,CASSLALGTANEKLFF
TRBJ2-7,TRBV7-9,TRBD1,.,TGTGCCAGCAGCTTAGTTCGGGACAGGAGCCCGACCATATACTACGAGCAGTACTTC,CASSLVRDRSPTIYYEQYF
TRBJ2-7,TRBV11-1,.,few,TGTGCCAGCAGCTCACCGACAGGTGGTCGCTACGAGCAGTACTTC,CASSSPTGGRYEQYF
TRBJ1-2,TRBV4-3,TRBD1,.,TGCGCCAGCAGCCAAAGGGACAGGGGAGGCTACACCTTC,CASSQRDRGGYTF
TRBJ1-6,TRBV10-3,TRBD1,few,TGTGCCATCAGTGAGCTTGACAGGGGGACTCTCCACTTT,CAISELDRGTLHF
TRBJ1-1,TRBV9,TRBD1,.,TGTGCCAGCAGCGTTACAGGGGGAGGTGGTGAAGCTTTCTTT,CASSVTGGGGEAFF
TRBJ1-4,TRBV7-8,TRBD1,.,TGTGCCAGCAGCCCATTTGAACAGGGGGCGCGACGTGATAATGAAAAACTGTTTTTT,CASSPFEQGARRDNEKLFF